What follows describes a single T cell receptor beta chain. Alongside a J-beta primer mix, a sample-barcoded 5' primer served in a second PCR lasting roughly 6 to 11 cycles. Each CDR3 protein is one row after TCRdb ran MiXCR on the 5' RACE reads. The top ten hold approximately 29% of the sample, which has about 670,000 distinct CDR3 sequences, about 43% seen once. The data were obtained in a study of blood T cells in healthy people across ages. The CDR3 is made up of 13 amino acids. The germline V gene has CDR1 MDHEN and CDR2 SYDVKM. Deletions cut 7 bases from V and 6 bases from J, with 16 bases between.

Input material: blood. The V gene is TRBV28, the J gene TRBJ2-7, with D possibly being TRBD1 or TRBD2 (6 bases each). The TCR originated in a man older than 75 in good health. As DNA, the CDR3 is TGTGCCAGCACTACCAGGCCGGGGGCCGAGCAGTACTTC. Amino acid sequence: CASTTRPGAEQYF.